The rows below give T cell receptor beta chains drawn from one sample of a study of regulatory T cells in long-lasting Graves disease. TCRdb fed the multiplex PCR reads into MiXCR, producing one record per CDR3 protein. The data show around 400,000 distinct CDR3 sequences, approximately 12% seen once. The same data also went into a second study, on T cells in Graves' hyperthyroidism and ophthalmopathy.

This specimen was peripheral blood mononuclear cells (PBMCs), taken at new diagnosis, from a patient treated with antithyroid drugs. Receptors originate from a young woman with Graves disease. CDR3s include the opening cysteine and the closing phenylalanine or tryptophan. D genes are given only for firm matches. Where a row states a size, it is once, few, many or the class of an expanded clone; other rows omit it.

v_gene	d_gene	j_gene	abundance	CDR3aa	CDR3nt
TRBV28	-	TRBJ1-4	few	CASSSRAPNEKLFF	TGTGCCAGCAGTTCTCGAGCCCCGAATGAAAAACTGTTTTTT
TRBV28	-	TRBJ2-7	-	CASSFQYF	TGTGCCAGCAGCTTCCAGTACTTC
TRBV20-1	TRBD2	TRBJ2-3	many	CSAWLAGGQDTQYF	TGCAGTGCCTGGCTGGCGGGGGGGCAAGATACGCAGTATTTT
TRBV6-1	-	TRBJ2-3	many	CASTPGTSRSTDTQYF	TGTGCCAGCACCCCTGGAACTAGCAGGAGCACAGATACGCAGTATTTT
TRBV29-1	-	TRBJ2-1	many	CSVDATFSYNEQFF	TGCAGCGTCGACGCCACGTTTTCCTACAATGAGCAGTTCTTC
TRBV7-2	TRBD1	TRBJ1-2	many	CASNPRQGDYGYTF	TGTGCCAGCAACCCAAGACAGGGGGACTATGGCTACACCTTC
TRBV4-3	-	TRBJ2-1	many	CASSQGLSEQFF	TGCGCCAGCAGCCAAGGACTGAGTGAGCAGTTCTTC
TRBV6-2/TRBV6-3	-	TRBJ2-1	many	CASSNGLSGFF	TGTGCCAGCAGCAACGGACTCTCCGGGTTCTTC
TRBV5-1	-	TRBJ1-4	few	CASSRDSEKLFF	TGCGCCAGCAGTCGAGACAGCGAAAAACTGTTTTTT
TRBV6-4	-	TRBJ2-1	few	CASSDSITRNDNEQFF	TGTGCCAGCAGTGACTCGATTACTAGGAATGACAATGAGCAGTTCTTC
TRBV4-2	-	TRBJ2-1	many	CASSQASLGDPFYNEQFF	TGTGCCAGCAGCCAAGCCTCCCTCGGGGACCCGTTCTACAATGAGCAGTTCTTC
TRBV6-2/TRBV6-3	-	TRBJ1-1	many	CASSYYPNTEAFF	TGTGCCAGCAGTTACTACCCGAACACTGAAGCTTTCTTT
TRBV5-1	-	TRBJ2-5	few	CASSGLGSRETQYF	TGCGCCAGCAGCGGACTCGGGAGTCGGGAGACCCAGTACTTC
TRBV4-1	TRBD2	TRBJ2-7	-	CASSQAPGLAGDEQYF	TGCGCCAGCAGCCAAGCGCCGGGACTAGCGGGAGACGAGCAGTACTTC
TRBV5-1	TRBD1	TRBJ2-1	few	CASRPGAGQGFGEQFF	TGCGCCAGCAGACCCGGGGCGGGACAGGGGTTTGGTGAGCAGTTCTTC
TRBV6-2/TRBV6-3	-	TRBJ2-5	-	CASSAERVETQYF	TGTGCCAGCAGTGCGGAGCGCGTCGAGACCCAGTACTTC
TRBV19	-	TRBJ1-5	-	CASSMGGGSQPQHF	TGTGCCAGTAGTATGGGCGGGGGATCTCAGCCCCAGCATTTT
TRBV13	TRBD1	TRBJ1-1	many	CASSFWTGLNTEAFF	TGTGCCAGCAGCTTCTGGACAGGATTGAACACTGAAGCTTTCTTT
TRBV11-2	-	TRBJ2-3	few	CASSFSGPDTQYF	TGTGCCAGCAGCTTTAGTGGCCCTGATACGCAGTATTTT